This TCR beta chain derives from a study of Ad26.COV2.S vaccination and SARS-CoV-2 variants. Points from the study as a whole: TCR breadth and depth estimates may have understated total T cell responses.

Documented treatment: about 20 received Ad26.COV2.S at low or high dose, single or two shots; a few received placebo; per-sample allocation not given. Specimens were obtained on day 63 following the first vaccine or placebo injection. An adult aged 18-55 years in Boston served as the donor. Clones were sequenced by immunoSEQ multiplex PCR, and TCRdb holds only the in-frame ones, with some missing. The data show roughly 680,000 clones, about 89% seen once. A word on this clone: No antigen is known for it.

From germline, CDR1 is SGHTA and CDR2 FQGNSA. CDR3 size: 16 residues. V was pared by 5 bases and J by 0 bases, with 14 bases between. This clonotype was obtained from a person aged 18 to 65 who received the Ad26.COV2.S COVID-19 vaccine or a placebo. V and J are TRBV7-2 and TRBJ1-5; possibly TRBD1 for D (6 bases). Sequences were derived from peripheral blood, sampled in a trial of Ad26.COV2.S vaccine versus placebo. The CDR3 region is CASSRQTGDSNQPQHF. DNA of the CDR3: TGTGCCAGCAGCCGGCAGACAGGAGATAGCAATCAGCCCCAGCATTTT.